The next 14 T cell receptor beta chains were all read from a single sample in a study of blood T cell repertoires in COVID-19. The protocol was immunoSEQ multiplex PCR, while the TCRdb copy is restricted to in-frame clones and leaves out a portion. The table records 120,000 to 150,000 clones, approximately 84% of them present only once. Sequences were obtained from peripheral blood. The origin of the receptors is a human donor with acute or convalescent COVID-19. The donor label of this sample is uncertain.

The chain uses TRBV4-3 and TRBJ1-4; D not resolved. The V gene lost 1 base and the J gene lost 0 bases, with 6 bases spanning the gap. The CDR3 is 15 amino acids. Germline V gene data show CDR1 as LGHNA and CDR2 as YSLEER. The CDR3 is CASSQAQATNEKLFF. Written as DNA, the CDR3 is TGCGCCAGCAGCCAAGCCCAGGCAACTAATGAAAAACTGTTTTTT.

This chain joins TRBV7-3 and TRBJ2-5, with D possibly being TRBD1 (6 bases). V was clipped by 5 bases and J by 2 bases, with 12 bases between them. The CDR3 sequence is 14 residues long. Per the germline V gene, CDR1 is SGHTA and CDR2 is FQGTGA. CDR3 nucleotide sequence: TGTGCCAGCAGCCGGGGACACCTTCAAGAGACCCAGTACTTC. This encodes CASSRGHLQETQYF.

V and J are TRBV9 and TRBJ1-1, with D unclear. V gave up 3 bases and J gave up 1 base, with 7 bases separating them. The germline V gene encodes CDR1 SGDLS and CDR2 YYNGEE. The CDR3 consists of 13 residues. The CDR3: CASSAHPNTEAFF. The CDR3 bases are TGTGCCAGCAGCGCCCATCCGAACACTGAAGCTTTCTTT. Full variable domain (outside the CDR3, taken from reference TRBV9 and TRBJ1-1): DSGVTQTPKHLITATGQRVTLRCSPRSGDLSVYWYQQSLDQGLQFLIQYYNGEERAKGNILERFSAQQFPDLHSELNLSSLELGDSALYFCASSAHPNTEAFFGQGTRLTVV.

Only one count was recorded for this clone. The chain links TRBV29-1 to TRBJ1-1, with D maybe TRBD1 (6 bases). Germline assignment: CDR1 SQVTM and CDR2 ANQGSEA. V lost 5 bases, J lost 1 base, and 17 bases lay in between. The CDR3 length is 15 residues. For the CDR3, the DNA is TGCAGCGTTCCCCTCCCAGGGGCCTCGAACACTGAAGCTTTCTTT. Amino acids: CSVPLPGASNTEAFF.

The chain uses TRBV9 and TRBJ2-1; the match to TRBD1 covers 8 bases. The CDR3 length is 15 residues. The V gene end was trimmed by 4 bases and the J gene end by 1 base; junction bases not matched to a gene: 4. Germline-derived CDR1 and CDR2 are SGDLS and YYNGEE. The DNA for the CDR3 is TGTGCCAGCAGCCTGAGACAGGGGTCCTACAATGAGCAGTTCTTC. Amino acids: CASSLRQGSYNEQFF.

This clone was recorded only once. The rearrangement uses TRBV19 and TRBJ2-2, with 10 bases identical to TRBD2. Germline-derived CDR1 and CDR2 are LNHDA and SQIVND (reference sequence). The CDR3 covers 14 residues. The ends lost 8 bases at V and 7 bases at J; junction bases unmatched: 7. The CDR3 coding sequence is TGTGCCAGTTACAGCGGGAGGGCTGGCGGGGAGCTGTTTTTT. Translated, it gives CASYSGRAGGELFF.

The chain has TRBV6-5 and TRBJ2-2; 7 nucleotides align to TRBD1. V lost 4 bases to trimming and J lost 2 bases; unmatched junction nucleotides: 4. The length of the CDR3 is 15 residues. CDR1 and CDR2 from the germline V gene are MNHEY and SVGAGI. The CDR3: CASSFDRANTGELFF. The CDR3 DNA sequence: TGTGCCAGCAGTTTCGACAGGGCAAACACCGGGGAGCTGTTTTTT.

The J gene is TRBJ1-1, the V gene TRBV6-4, with 7 bases aligning to TRBD1. Germline CDR1 and CDR2: MRHNA and SNTAGT. The CDR3 length is 14 residues. With V trimmed by 0 bases and J by 2 bases, 0 bases remained unmatched. CDR3 coding DNA: TGTGCCAGCAGTGACTCAGGGGGCAACACTGAAGCTTTCTTT. The encoded protein is CASSDSGGNTEAFF.

This chain uses TRBV19 with TRBJ1-5; 7 bases are shared with TRBD1. The J segment lost 4 bases and the V segment lost 11 bases, leaving 14 bases of the junction unmatched. The CDR3 consists of 15 residues. The germline CDR1 and CDR2 sequences are LNHDA and SQIVND (reference sequence). For the CDR3, the DNA is TGTGCCTCCAAATGGACAGGACCGAGTAATCAGCCCCAGCATTTT. Encoded protein: CASKWTGPSNQPQHF. The whole variable domain, filled in from reference TRBV19 and TRBJ1-5, reads DGGITQSPKYLFRKEGQNVTLSCEQNLNHDAMYWYRQDPGQGLRLIYYSQIVNDFQKGDIAEGYSVSREKKESFPLTVTSAQKNPTAFYLCASKWTGPSNQPQHFGDGTRLSIL.

This clone was recorded once. The CDR3 protein is CASSPSGGHPGELFF. Written as DNA, the CDR3 is TGTGCCAGCAGTCCTAGCGGGGGGCATCCCGGGGAGCTGTTTTTT. The chain couples TRBV7-6 to TRBJ2-2; 11 nucleotides align to TRBD2. Germline values: CDR1 SGHVS, CDR2 FNYEAQ. Trimming at V came to 6 bases and at J to 6 bases, leaving 6 bases not matched to a gene. This CDR3 comprises 15 residues.

The V call is TRBV7-9, the J call TRBJ1-3; TRBD1 agrees at 7 bases. This CDR3 has 15 residues. In germline, CDR1 is SEHNR, CDR2 FQNEAQ (reference sequence). J lost 4 bases, V lost 5 bases, and 8 bases had no gene match. The CDR3 protein is CASSPPGTAGNTIYF. The CDR3 nucleotides read TGTGCCAGCAGCCCTCCGGGGACAGCGGGAAACACCATATATTTT.

The CDR3 here is CASSLLAGGEWETQYF. DNA for the CDR3: TGTGCCAGCAGCTTGCTAGCGGGAGGGGAGTGGGAGACCCAGTACTTC. J is TRBJ2-5 and V is TRBV7-2, with TRBD2 matching 12 bases. CDR1 SGHTA and CDR2 FQGNSA come from the germline V gene. The trim removed 3 bases at V and 5 bases at J, leaving 7 bases unmatched. The CDR3 is 16 residues long.

Turning to this clone: The same CDR3 arises from other DNA sequences in this sample as well. The chain has TRBV11-3 and TRBJ1-1; D gene ambiguous. CDR1 is SGHNT and CDR2 is YENEEA in the germline V gene. The CDR3 has 16 residues. V lost 0 bases to trimming and J lost 4 bases, with 15 bases between them. DNA for the CDR3: TGTGCCAGCAGCTTAGATGGGAGAGGAGGGAGCACTGAAGCTTTCTTT. Encoded protein: CASSLDGRGGSTEAFF.

The chain employs TRBV7-2 and TRBJ2-3, with 14 bases lining up with TRBD2. Per the germline V gene, CDR1 is SGHTA and CDR2 is FQGNSA. The trim removed 3 bases at V and 4 bases at J, leaving 3 bases unmatched. There are 16 residues in the CDR3. CDR3 sequence reads: CASSLTSGRVADTQYF. The CDR3 DNA reads TGTGCCAGCAGCTTGACTAGCGGGAGGGTAGCAGATACGCAGTATTTT.